These 21 T cell receptor beta chains originate from one sample sequenced in a study of CXCR3-negative and CXCR3-positive naive CD8 T cells (dated by TCRdb to between 2017 and 2020). Sequencing relied on a NextSeq 550. The Human TCR Profiling Kit (MiLaboratory) was used to prepare UMI-labeled 5' RACE TRB cDNA libraries. The reads were reprocessed in TCRdb, with one entry per CDR3 protein sequence and no accompanying DNA. The sample table includes about 40,000 distinct CDR3 sequences. The ten top clones hold about 8% of the sample. Sequences were obtained from memory CD8+ T cells from blood. Read against the paper, the sample's cell subset or site label means: conventional CD8+ memory T cells (TMEM), sorted as controls. These receptors were obtained from a human donor in good health. Some clones in this sample may be carry-over from other donors' samples.

The genes are TRBV7-2 and TRBJ1-1; TCRdb gives TRBD1 as the D gene, but with no DNA this cannot be confirmed. This CDR3 is 15 amino acids long. CDR1 and CDR2 from the germline V gene are SGHTA and FQGNSA. This CDR3 is CASSLVGSQGNEAFF.

The rearrangement uses TRBV7-6 and TRBJ1-4. The CDR3 has 13 residues. Germline assignment: CDR1 SGHVS and CDR2 FNYEAQ. Here the CDR3 reads CASSTATNEKLFF.

The chain employs TRBV4-2 and TRBJ2-2. Germline values: CDR1 LGHNA, CDR2 YNFKEQ. The CDR3 has 13 residues. The CDR3 loop reads CASSPLDGRELFF.

The V call is TRBV27, the J call TRBJ2-5; TCRdb lists TRBD1, though no DNA is available to test this call. Germline V gene lookup returns CDR1 MNHEY and CDR2 SMNVEV (reference sequence). The CDR3 spans 16 residues. The CDR3 spells CASSFVGAGGRETQYF.

According to its frequency, this clonotype is medium-sized (0.01 to 0.1%). The rearrangement uses TRBV20-1 and TRBJ2-7; the D call from TCRdb, TRBD1, cannot be confirmed without DNA. This CDR3 contains 18 residues. Germline lookup yields CDR1 DFQATT and CDR2 SNEGSKA (reference sequence). CDR3 in amino acids: CSARDWGLAGGEAYEQYF.

CDR3 protein: CSARSVTQAIYNEQFF. The chain employs TRBV20-1 and TRBJ2-1. The CDR3 has 16 amino acids. The germline V gene has CDR1 DFQATT and CDR2 SNEGSKA (reference sequence).

V is TRBV5-6 and J is TRBJ2-2. CDR1 SGHDT and CDR2 YYEEEE come from the germline V gene. The CDR3 consists of 11 residues. Here the CDR3 reads CASSLEGELFF.

The chain has TRBV25-1 and TRBJ2-3; the D call of TRBD2 rests on TCRdb alone, since no DNA is present to check it. The CDR3 has 15 residues. CDR1 MGHDK and CDR2 SYGVNS come from the germline V gene. The CDR3 loop reads CASSALAGATDTQYF.

V usage is TRBV7-6 and J usage is TRBJ2-1; the D gene TCRdb calls, TRBD1, cannot be checked with no DNA. The CDR3 sequence is 15 residues long. Looked up from germline, CDR1 is SGHVS and CDR2 is FNYEAQ. The CDR3 here is CASSLGTTGGNEQFF.

The chain links TRBV18 to TRBJ2-1. Germline values: CDR1 KGHSH, CDR2 LQKENI. The CDR3 sequence is 16 residues long. CDR3 loop: CASSPDSRSSYNEQFF.

The chain is built from TRBV12-5 and TRBJ2-7; absent DNA, TCRdb's TRBD1 call cannot be checked. The CDR3 totals 15 residues. Germline V CDR1 and CDR2: LGHNT, FRNRAP. CDR3: CASGPFVTGGDEQYF.

The genes are TRBV5-1 and TRBJ1-2; TCRdb selects TRBD1, and the lack of DNA leaves this call unchecked. The CDR3 has 13 residues. Germline-derived CDR1 and CDR2 are SGHRS and YFSETQ. CDR3 protein: CASSFGAGERYTF.

This chain connects TRBV29-1 to TRBJ1-1. Germline assignment: CDR1 SQVTM and CDR2 ANQGSEA. CDR3 length: 11 amino acids. The CDR3 sequence is CTVSLGTEAFF. The whole variable domain, remainder taken from reference TRBV29-1 and TRBJ1-1, is SAVISQKPSRDICQRGTSLTIQCQVDSQVTMMFWYRQQPGQSLTLIATANQGSEATYESGFVIDKFPISRPNLTFSTLTVSNMSPEDSSIYLCTVSLGTEAFFGQGTRLTVV.

This chain uses TRBV7-9 with TRBJ2-3; the D call of TRBD1 rests on TCRdb alone, since no DNA is present to check it. Germline V CDR1 and CDR2: SEHNR, FQNEAQ (reference sequence). The CDR3 is made up of 14 amino acids. The CDR3 spells CASSVPGALDTQYF.

J is TRBJ2-7 and V is TRBV7-8. CDR3 length equals 14 residues. Germline assignment: CDR1 SGHVS and CDR2 FQNEAQ. The CDR3 loop reads CASSLAGGPREQYF.

The V gene is TRBV28, the J gene TRBJ2-1; no DNA is available, so the TRBD1 call from TCRdb remains unchecked. The CDR3 totals 15 residues. Looked up from germline, CDR1 is MDHEN and CDR2 is SYDVKM. The CDR3 loop is CASSPATPEPNEQFF.

This CDR3 reads CASSLGRRGNTEAFF. This chain uses TRBV7-9 with TRBJ1-1. This CDR3 is built from 15 residues. Per germline, CDR1 SEHNR and CDR2 FQNEAQ (reference sequence).

This chain links TRBV18 with TRBJ2-7; TCRdb calls TRBD2, which cannot be checked without DNA. The CDR3 runs to 14 residues. Germline V lookup: CDR1 KGHSH, CDR2 LQKENI. CDR3 sequence reads: CASSPDPTSYEQYF. The full variable domain, with the rest looked up from reference TRBV18 and TRBJ2-7, is NAGVMQNPRHLVRRRGQEARLRCSPMKGHSHVYWYRQLPEEGLKFMVYLQKENIIDESGMPKERFSAEFPKEGPSILRIQQVVRGDSAAYFCASSPDPTSYEQYFGPGTRLTVT.

This chain uses TRBV28 with TRBJ2-7. Germline V lookup: CDR1 MDHEN, CDR2 SYDVKM. The CDR3 runs to 14 residues. The CDR3 region is CASSSRLETYEQYF.

The V gene is TRBV4-2, the J gene TRBJ2-7; TCRdb selects TRBD2, and the lack of DNA leaves this call unchecked. This CDR3 region has 15 residues. The germline V gene encodes CDR1 LGHNA and CDR2 YNFKEQ. CDR3 protein: CASSATSVTRNEQYF.

The rearrangement uses TRBV7-3 and TRBJ2-2; TCRdb names TRBD2, which stays unverified in the absence of DNA. CDR1 is SGHTA, CDR2 FQGTGA, per germline. CDR3 length equals 14 residues. The CDR3: CASSLWTNTGELFF.